One sample yielded the 22 T cell receptor beta chains listed below, sequenced in a study of T cell responses to AZD1222 COVID-19 vaccine. Here immunoSEQ multiplex PCR was the method, and the copy in TCRdb shows in-frame clones only, minus some. This sample yields about 160,000 clones, of which around 87% are seen a single time; roughly 4.3% belongs to the top ten. The sequencing here drew on peripheral blood, taken 28 days after the second AZD1222 dose. The receptors here all came from an adult who received the AZD1222 COVID-19 vaccine.

There are a few counts of this clone. The V gene is TRBV6-2 or TRBV6-3, the J gene TRBJ2-7, with 7 bases aligning to TRBD1. The CDR3 is 13 residues long. CDR1 is MNHEY and CDR2 is SVGEGT in the germline V gene. V lost 6 bases, J lost 6 bases, and 8 bases stayed unmatched. The CDR3 coding sequence is TGTGCCAGCAGCCTTAGGACAGGACGCGAGCAGTACTTC. Its translation: CASSLRTGREQYF.

CDR3 coding DNA: TGCAGTGCTAGAGGGGGACTTGGCTACACCTTC. Its protein product is CSARGGLGYTF. The V and J genes are TRBV20-1 and TRBJ1-2; D possibly corresponds to TRBD1 (5 bases). This CDR3 region has 11 residues. Trimming took 1 base from V and 7 from J, leaving 7 bases between them. Per the germline V gene, CDR1 is DFQATT and CDR2 is SNEGSKA (reference sequence).

CDR3 bases: TGCGCCAGCAGCCAAGGACGAGGTACTGGAAACACCATATATTTT. Amino acids: CASSQGRGTGNTIYF. The J gene is TRBJ1-3, the V gene TRBV4-1; D remains ambiguous. Per germline, CDR1 MGHRA and CDR2 YSYEKL. Trimming took 1 base from V and 2 from J, leaving 9 bases between them. This CDR3 spans 15 amino acids.

J is TRBJ2-3 and V is TRBV5-1, with 8 bases that match TRBD1. J was trimmed by 5 bases and V by 0 bases; bases with no gene match: 2. CDR3 length: 14 residues. Germline CDR1 reads SGHRS; CDR2 reads YFSETQ. The CDR3 here is CASSLGQGIDTQYF. The CDR3 nucleotides read TGCGCCAGCAGCTTGGGACAGGGGATAGATACGCAGTATTTT.

The chain links TRBV12-3 or TRBV12-4 to TRBJ1-2, with no clear D. This CDR3 is 13 amino acids long. Trimming took 1 base from V and 4 from J, leaving 7 bases between them. The CDR3 region has the DNA TGTGCCAGCAGTTTAGGCAGAGTCTATGGCTACACCTTC. It specifies CASSLGRVYGYTF.

The J gene is TRBJ1-2, the V gene TRBV19; D ambiguous. Germline CDR1 LNHDA, CDR2 SQIVND (reference sequence). V was shortened by 6 bases and J by 3 bases, with 20 bases between the two germline ends. This CDR3 comprises 16 residues. The CDR3 loop reads CASRFPGGGYDYGYTF. The CDR3 DNA is TGTGCCAGTAGATTTCCCGGAGGAGGGTACGACTATGGCTACACCTTC.

The chain carries TRBV5-1 and TRBJ1-1; D ambiguous. Between the trimmed V and J ends, which lost 4 bases and 3 bases, there was a span of 13 bases. Germline CDR1 is SGHRS and CDR2 is YFSETQ. The CDR3 length is 14 residues. CDR3 DNA: TGCGCCAGCAGCGCCACGGACGGACACACTGAAGCTTTCTTT. Translated: CASSATDGHTEAFF.

The chain links TRBV2 to TRBJ1-5; D gene uncertain. There are 14 residues in the CDR3. Germline CDR1 SNHLY, CDR2 FYNNEI. V was cut by 3 bases and J by 1 base, with 7 bases left in between. The CDR3 DNA follows: TGTGCCAGCAGTGAGAGGGTAAGCAATCAGCCCCAGCATTTT. Encoded protein: CASSERVSNQPQHF.

The CDR3 DNA follows: TGTGCCAGCAGCACGGGACCACCCAAGGGGGTAAACACCATATATTTT. It translates to CASSTGPPKGVNTIYF. The chain is built from TRBV7-9 and TRBJ1-3; D possibly corresponds to TRBD1 (6 bases). Germline CDR1 is SEHNR and CDR2 is FQNEAQ (reference sequence). The CDR3 totals 16 residues. Trimming took off 5 bases at V and 6 bases at J, with 20 bases between the two ends.

V gene TRBV6-5 combines with J gene TRBJ1-3; no clear D gene. CDR1 is MNHEY and CDR2 is SVGAGI in the germline V gene. Trimming took off 8 bases at V and 0 bases at J, with 11 bases between the two ends. This CDR3 is built from 14 residues. The CDR3 loop is CASGPTFSGNTIYF. As DNA, the CDR3 is TGTGCCAGCGGCCCTACGTTCTCTGGAAACACCATATATTTT.

The genes are TRBV6-1 and TRBJ1-2; tentative D call: TRBD1 (5 bases). Germline V gene sequence: CDR1 MNHNS, CDR2 SASEGT. The CDR3 is 12 residues long. Trimming took 2 bases from V and 8 from J, leaving 9 bases between them. The CDR3 DNA reads TGTGCCAGCAGTGAATGGAGGGACGGCTACACCTTC. Its translation is CASSEWRDGYTF.

The rearrangement uses TRBV6-5 and TRBJ1-3, with 7 bases aligning to TRBD1. Germline-derived CDR1 and CDR2 are MNHEY and SVGAGI. This CDR3 is 16 amino acids long. V lost 0 bases and J lost 2; bases outside the gene matches: 4. The CDR3 is CASSYSRGLAGNTIYF. DNA of the CDR3: TGTGCCAGCAGTTACTCGAGGGGGCTGGCTGGAAACACCATATATTTT.

The CDR3 DNA follows: TGTGCCAGCAGCTCCAGACAGGGGAAATCCTACAATGAGCAGTTCTTC. Translation: CASSSRQGKSYNEQFF. The chain links TRBV7-2 to TRBJ2-1; TRBD1 agrees at 8 bases. Germline CDR1 SGHTA, CDR2 FQGNSA. The CDR3 sequence is 16 residues long. V dropped 4 bases and J dropped 1; count of bases not matched to a gene: 6.

The chain recombines TRBV29-1 with TRBJ1-1; D unresolved. Trimming took off 5 bases at V and 1 base at J, with 17 bases between the two ends. The germline CDR1 and CDR2 sequences are SQVTM and ANQGSEA. The CDR3 totals 15 residues. CDR3 sequence reads: CSVWVGGRRNTEAFF. Here the CDR3 DNA reads TGCAGCGTTTGGGTCGGAGGACGGAGGAACACTGAAGCTTTCTTT.

The V and J genes are TRBV4-1 and TRBJ2-5, with a possible D match to TRBD2 (6 bases). Deletions cut 4 bases from V and 5 bases from J, with 17 bases between. The germline V gene has CDR1 MGHRA and CDR2 YSYEKL. CDR3 length equals 15 residues. The CDR3 region is CASSPGTGVAETQYF. DNA for the CDR3: TGCGCCAGCAGCCCCGGGACTGGCGTGGCGGAGACCCAGTACTTC.

V is TRBV6-1 and J is TRBJ2-2; D gene uncertain. Germline loops: CDR1 MNHNS, CDR2 SASEGT. V lost 2 bases, J lost 8 bases, and 9 bases lay in between. CDR3 length: 13 amino acids. Here the CDR3 DNA reads TGTGCCAGCAGTGAAATCGCTCAGGGGGAGCTGTTTTTT. Translating it yields CASSEIAQGELFF.

The chain uses TRBV5-1 and TRBJ2-1; the D gene is possibly TRBD2 (6 bases). Germline V gene lookup returns CDR1 SGHRS and CDR2 YFSETQ. The CDR3 is 15 residues long. The ends were cut back, 4 bases at V and 3 bases at J, with 14 bases in the middle. As DNA, the CDR3 is TGCGCCAGCAGCCCACGGGGGATCTTCTACAATGAGCAGTTCTTC. This sequence encodes CASSPRGIFYNEQFF.

The V gene is TRBV7-2, the J gene TRBJ2-7; 12 nucleotides align to TRBD2. This CDR3 is 15 amino acids long. Trimming at V came to 5 bases and at J to 2 bases, leaving 4 bases not matched to a gene. Germline V gives CDR1 SGHTA, CDR2 FQGNSA. CDR3 in amino acids: CASSRTSGAAYEQYF. DNA for the CDR3: TGTGCCAGCAGCCGGACTAGCGGGGCTGCCTACGAGCAGTACTTC.

The chain joins TRBV2 to TRBJ2-3; no firm D call. Germline V gene sequence: CDR1 SNHLY, CDR2 FYNNEI. V lost 7 bases and J lost 4, with 12 bases in between. There are 13 residues in the CDR3. CDR3 nucleotides: TGTGCCAGCATCAGGTGGGCGGCAGATACGCAGTATTTT. Amino acids: CASIRWAADTQYF.

The rearrangement links TRBV4-2 to TRBJ1-4, with 8 bases identical to TRBD1. V lost 1 base, J lost 8 bases, and 9 bases stayed unmatched. There are 16 residues in the CDR3. The germline V gene encodes CDR1 LGHNA and CDR2 YNFKEQ. The CDR3 bases are TGTGCCAGCAGCCAAGCAAAGACAGGGGTGGACGAAAAACTGTTTTTT. It encodes CASSQAKTGVDEKLFF.

This clone was detected once. V is TRBV7-9 and J is TRBJ1-1; possibly TRBD1 for D (5 bases). This CDR3 contains 13 residues. Germline V gene sequence: CDR1 SEHNR, CDR2 FQNEAQ (reference sequence). V was trimmed by 3 bases and J by 6 bases, leaving 11 bases between them. CDR3 DNA: TGTGCCAGCAGCTTCACGACAGACGCTGAAGCTTTCTTT. This gives the protein CASSFTTDAEAFF.

CDR3 protein: CATSRGQRMEPQHF. The CDR3, as DNA: TGTGCCACCAGCAGAGGGCAGAGAATGGAGCCCCAGCATTTT. V gene TRBV15 combines with J gene TRBJ1-5, with D hard to call. The V and J ends lost 1 base and 8 bases respectively, with 12 bases between them. Germline CDR1 reads LNHNV; CDR2 reads YYDKDF (reference sequence). This CDR3 has 14 residues.